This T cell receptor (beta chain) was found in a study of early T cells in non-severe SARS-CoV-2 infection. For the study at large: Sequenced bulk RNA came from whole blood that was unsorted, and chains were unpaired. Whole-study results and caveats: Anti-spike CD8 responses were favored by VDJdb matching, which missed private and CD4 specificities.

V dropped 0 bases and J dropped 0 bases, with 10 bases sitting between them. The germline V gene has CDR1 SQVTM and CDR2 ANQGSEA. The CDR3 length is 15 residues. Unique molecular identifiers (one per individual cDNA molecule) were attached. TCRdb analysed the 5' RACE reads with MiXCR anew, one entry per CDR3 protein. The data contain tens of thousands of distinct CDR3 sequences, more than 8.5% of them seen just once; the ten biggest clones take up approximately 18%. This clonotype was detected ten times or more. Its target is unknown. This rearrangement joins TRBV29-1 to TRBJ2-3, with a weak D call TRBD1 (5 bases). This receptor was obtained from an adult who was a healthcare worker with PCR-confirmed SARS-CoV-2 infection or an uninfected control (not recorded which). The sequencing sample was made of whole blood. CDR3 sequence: CSVEEQALSTDTQYF. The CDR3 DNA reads TGCAGCGTTGAAGAACAGGCGCTTAGCACAGATACGCAGTATTTT.